The source of this TCR beta chain is a study of blood T cell repertoires in COVID-19. Study-wide background: In each case, the material was cDNA or gDNA derived from T cells, B-cell-depleted T cells, or PBMCs.

Data came from immunoSEQ multiplex PCR; TCRdb stores just in-frame clones and leaves some out. The table records hundreds of thousands of clones, 86% of them present only once. The germline V gene has CDR1 SGHTA and CDR2 FQGNSA. This CDR3 has 15 residues. Trimming removed 2 bases from V and 4 bases from J, with 14 bases in between. This TCR came from a woman in her fifties or sixties in a cohort exposed to, infected with or recovered from COVID-19 (not recorded which). Sequenced input: PBMCs or T cells enriched from blood (not recorded which). The rearrangement links TRBV7-2 to TRBJ1-2, with TRBD1 as a possible D gene (6 bases). The CDR3 here is CASSLITGLGYGYTF. The DNA for the CDR3 is TGTGCCAGCAGCTTAATAACAGGGCTTGGCTATGGCTACACCTTC.